This T cell receptor beta chain was obtained from a study of blood T cell repertoires in COVID-19. Study context: Sites in the United States, Italy and Spain provided acute and convalescent COVID-19 samples. T cells, B-cell-depleted T cells, or PBMCs supplied cDNA or gDNA.

The CDR3 extends over 13 amino acids. Germline CDR1 reads MDHEN; CDR2 reads SYDVKM. Trimming removed 6 bases from V and 5 bases from J, with 13 bases in between. Source study methods: Estimation of nucleated cell counts relied on the amplification of reference gene primers. Some clones are missing from TCRdb's copy, which holds only in-frame ones; the method was immunoSEQ multiplex PCR. The V and J calls and clone size are taken from that table; D and trimming were inferred from the DNA. The sample yields around 95,000 clones, roughly 80% seen once. The sample consisted of peripheral blood. The chain has TRBV28 and TRBJ1-2; D gene ambiguous. The TCR originated in a woman aged 80 or older with acute or convalescent COVID-19. The CDR3 region is CASSSLGVYGYTF. In nucleotides, the CDR3 is TGTGCCAGCAGCTCGCTCGGGGTTTATGGCTACACCTTC.